This paragraph covers one TCR beta chain sequence. Its antigen is currently not known. Its ends do not fully match the called genes, so a read error is possible. The data belong to a study of glioma-infiltrating T cells listed by TCRdb under 2016. Notes on the research overall: The low-grade gliomas were WHO grade II oligodendrogliomas or astrocytomas, while the glioblastomas were WHO grade IV tumors sampled at initial diagnosis rather than at recurrent diagnosis. Glioma tissue, non-neoplastic brain tissue and matched peripheral blood mononuclear cells were used as sources from which TCR alpha- and beta-chain repertoires were sequenced. Three low-grade glioma patients, fewer than 10 primary glioblastoma patients, and three non-glioma patients who contributed non-neoplastic brain tissue made up the paired cohort. The sequencing target for blood libraries was about 4.5- to 11-fold coverage of some 1 million peripheral T cells. Before surgery, glioma patients were given dexamethasone for six or fewer days. To measure how far tissue and blood T-cell populations diverged, each tissue-infiltrating repertoire was compared against the peripheral blood repertoire of the same patient.

Surgical brain or tumor specimens were cryofrozen in liquid nitrogen immediately after resection, and peripheral blood cells were collected concurrently. The cysteine opens and the phenylalanine closes a CDR3 of 16 amino acids. The entry retains the CDR3 DNA only, 48 bases that are in frame from base 1. The germline V gene supplies CDR1 MDHEN and CDR2 SYDVKM. The iRepertoire nested amplicon-rescue multiplex PCR (arm-PCR) platform was used to amplify TCR alpha and beta CDR3 regions from RNA. For one-step reverse transcription and amplification, about 95-450 ng of tissue mRNA or PBMC total RNA was used as input. After bead purification, a secondary multiplex PCR added Illumina adapters, and libraries were gel-purified between 200 and 400 bp. The libraries contained internal 6-nucleotide barcodes that were used for demultiplexing. Libraries were sequenced on an Illumina MiSeq with 2x220 or 2x250 nucleotide paired-end reads. Per the source publication's procedure: Paired reads were merged with FLASH 1.2.11 and aligned to the GRCh37 human genome with BWA-MEM before extracting TRA and TRB reads. V and J assignment used an IMGT-derived reference of cassette sequences and CDR3 motifs that included pseudogenes. Reads were translated in three frames, and productive CDR3s were defined as those with a C...FGXG motif and no stop codons. Unique combinations of V-J cassette pair and CDR3 amino acid sequence were defined as clonotypes. Filtering of reads was based on Hamming distance, with the threshold set by the sequence error rate of each sample in mapped regions. The public reads were reprocessed in TCRdb via fastp at Q25 and MiXCR, keeping in-frame beta chains. Merged by CDR3 protein, the rows form single entries marked with the most common genes and DNA. It is TCRdb's table, rather than the study itself, that gives the V and J calls and clone size. Present in this sample are 400,000 or so distinct CDR3 sequences, 41% of which were seen just once. Around 12% of the sample is in the top ten clones.

Findings and caveats that apply to the study as a whole: Patients with low tissue-blood divergence were marked by a signature set of shared blood CDR3 motifs, and this signature set was depleted in highly divergent patients. VJ-independent divergence between tissue and blood was below expectation in non-neoplastic patients but above expectation in all gliomas, especially low-grade gliomas. Very few CDR3 sequences were shared between tissue and blood, attributed to high CDR3 diversity and limited sampling. Small numbers underpinned the group comparisons: eight or nine glioblastoma patients, three low-grade glioma patients and three non-neoplastic patients.

Sequences were obtained from glioma tissue, nonneoplastic brain tissue, or PBMCs (not recorded which). This receptor was taken from a human donor with low-grade glioma or glioblastoma, undergoing nonglioma brain surgery, or in good health (not recorded which). Rearrangement joined TRBV28 to TRBJ2-1; a tentative D call is TRBD2 (5 bases match). The DNA sequence is given as TGTGCCAGCAGTTCGGCCGGAGCGGCTTACTACAATGAGCGGTTCTTC. It specifies CASSSAGAAYYNERFF.